What follows are 8 T cell receptor beta chains derived from one specimen sequenced in a study of beta chain features in type 1 diabetes. Regarding the study as a whole: Type 1 diabetes patients had moderately but significantly shorter TCRB CDR3s in all four CD4+ subsets.

Isolated RNA was reverse transcribed in full, so expressed TCRB transcripts were sequenced. The repertoire was sequenced with immunoSEQ multiplex PCR; TCRdb's copy has only in-frame clones and lacks some. Of approximately 120,000 clones listed, around 15% are singletons. The antigens these receptors bind are not known. The source material was central memory CD4+ T cells from blood. These receptors came from a man younger than 35 with type 1 diabetes.

The V call is TRBV7-2, the J call TRBJ1-1, with TRBD1 as a possible D gene (6 bases). CDR1 and CDR2 (germline): SGHTA, FQGNSA. The V end was cut by 6 bases, the J end by 1 base, with 24 bases between. This CDR3 is built from 18 residues. The CDR3 nucleotides read TGTGCCAGCAGGCCTAGGGGGATGTCTAATAACAAGAACACTGAAGCTTTCTTT. It codes for CASRPRGMSNNKNTEAFF.

The chain uses TRBV7-3 and TRBJ1-1; no definite D call. Trimming cost V 1 base and J 1 base, with 4 bases left between them. This CDR3 contains 13 residues. Germline CDR1 SGHTA, CDR2 FQGTGA. CDR3 sequence: CASSLNGNTEAFF. DNA for the CDR3: TGTGCCAGCAGCTTAAATGGGAACACTGAAGCTTTCTTT.

The V call is TRBV27, the J call TRBJ2-1; D gene ambiguous. The CDR3 spans 13 residues. The V gene lost 9 bases and the J gene lost 4 bases, with 13 bases spanning the gap. Germline loops: CDR1 MNHEY, CDR2 SMNVEV (reference sequence). The CDR3 region has the DNA TGTGCCAGTCGATCTCTCGGTTACAATGAGCAGTTCTTC. It codes for CASRSLGYNEQFF.

This clone has a handful of counts. One end of the junction does not line up with germline, which may come from a read error. The chain is built from TRBV7-6 and TRBJ2-1; 8 bases match TRBD1. CDR1 is SGHVS and CDR2 is FNYEAQ in the germline V gene. There are 14 residues in the CDR3. The CDR3 DNA sequence: TGTGCTAGCAGCCGGACAGGGCTCCACAATGAGCAGTTCTTC. Its protein is CASSRTGLHNEQFF.

The chain employs TRBV7-2 and TRBJ2-7; D is undetermined. Germline assignment: CDR1 SGHTA and CDR2 FQGNSA. With 1 base removed from V and 4 bases from J, the gap between germline ends came to 14 bases. This CDR3 region has 15 residues. CDR3 nucleotide sequence: TGTGCCAGCAGCTTAGGATCAGCCCTGGGTTACGAGCAGTACTTC. Its protein product is CASSLGSALGYEQYF. Supplemented by reference TRBV7-2 and TRBJ2-7, the full variable domain reads GAGVSQSPSNKVTEKGKDVELRCDPISGHTALYWYRQSLGQGLEFLIYFQGNSAPDKSGLPSDRFSAERTGGSVSTLTIQRTQQEDSAVYLCASSLGSALGYEQYFGPGTRLTVT.

J is TRBJ2-1 and V is TRBV25-1; 15 bases are shared with TRBD2. V lost 2 bases, J lost 9 bases, and 2 bases stayed unmatched. Germline CDR1 and CDR2: MGHDK and SYGVNS. The CDR3 totals 15 residues. This CDR3 is CASSERTSGRGEQFF. CDR3 nucleotide sequence: TGTGCCAGCAGTGAAAGGACTAGCGGGAGGGGTGAGCAGTTCTTC.

This clone appeared many times. The chain employs TRBV4-3 and TRBJ1-1, with a possible D match to TRBD1 (6 bases). Germline V gene data show CDR1 as LGHNA and CDR2 as YSLEER. Trimming stripped 1 base from V and 5 bases from J, with 17 bases between. The CDR3 loop spans 16 amino acids. CDR3 amino acids: CASSQVGRGGSTEAFF. The CDR3 DNA reads as TGCGCCAGCAGCCAAGTAGGCAGGGGAGGAAGTACTGAAGCTTTCTTT.

This clone showed up just a few times. The chain carries TRBV5-8 and TRBJ2-7; possibly TRBD2 for D (5 bases). The CDR3 totals 13 residues. Germline V gives CDR1 SGHTS, CDR2 YDEGEE. The V and J ends lost 3 bases and 12 bases respectively, with 19 bases between them. CDR3 sequence (DNA): TGTGCCAGCAGCTCCCGACGGGAAACGGTTCGGTACTTC. Amino acid sequence: CASSSRRETVRYF.